The clone carrying this TCR beta chain was seen a few times. V dropped 3 bases and J dropped 1; count of bases not matched to a gene: 13. The CDR3 is 17 amino acids. From germline, CDR1 is DFQATT and CDR2 SNEGSKA (reference sequence). In TCRdb, the 5' RACE reads were re-called with MiXCR into one record per CDR3 protein. This table has 430,000 or so distinct CDR3 sequences, around 24% appearing once. This record comes from a study of identical twins. This same sample was also part of a study on T cells expressing NK-cell markers.

The rearrangement links TRBV20-1 to TRBJ2-5; 8 bases line up with TRBD2. Sequencing input: CD4+ T cells sorted from blood. This clonotype was sampled from a woman younger than 30 in good health. CDR3 residues: CSARGHSGALSQETQYF. The CDR3 region has the DNA TGCAGTGCTAGGGGGCATAGCGGGGCCCTTTCCCAAGAGACCCAGTACTTC.